This TCR beta chain was retrieved from a study of immune cell composition in non-small cell lung cancer. The CDR3 has 15 amino acids. V lost 2 bases and J lost 14, with 19 bases in between. Per the germline V gene, CDR1 is SGHTA and CDR2 is FQGNSA. Profiled with immunoSEQ multiplex PCR; TCRdb holds only in-frame clones, not every one. The sample contains about 2,900 clones, approximately 85% of which appear only once. These data are also associated with another study on CD4 T cells in lung cancer.

This chain links TRBV7-2 with TRBJ1-6, with D possibly being TRBD1 (6 bases). The source of this sequence is a human donor with non-small cell lung cancer. Sequencing was performed on lung tumor tissue. As DNA, the CDR3 is TGTGCCAGCAGCTTAAATCCCAGGGGTGGTGATTCCCTCCACTTT. Translated: CASSLNPRGGDSLHF.